These 23 T cell receptor beta chains originate from one sample sequenced in a study of cytomegalovirus exposure and HLA in healthy donors. This table comes from immunoSEQ multiplex PCR, and its TCRdb copy is limited to in-frame clones, with some not included. The table lists about 240,000 clones, around 85% of them singletons. Input material: PBMCs. These receptor sequences come from a woman in her thirties in good health and CMV-seropositive.

The chain carries TRBV5-6 and TRBJ2-7; D perhaps matches TRBD2 (6 bases). V shed 2 bases and J shed 3 bases, with 9 bases lying between them. The V gene's germline CDR1 is SGHDT and CDR2 YYEEEE. The CDR3 has 13 residues. CDR3 coding DNA: TGTGCCAGCAGCTTAGGTAGCGGCTACGAGCAGTACTTC. Residues: CASSLGSGYEQYF.

The CDR3 coding sequence is TGTGCCAGCAGCTTCCCCTGGGTAGCGGGAGTCACAGTCGAGGCGAACACCGGGGAGCTGTTTTTT. Amino acids: CASSFPWVAGVTVEANTGELFF. The V gene is TRBV7-8, the J gene TRBJ2-2; 9 nucleotides line up with TRBD2. Germline loops: CDR1 SGHVS, CDR2 FQNEAQ. The CDR3 spans 22 residues. V shed 3 bases, J shed 0 bases, and the junction held 20 bases outside the gene matches.

The chain couples TRBV11-2 to TRBJ1-5; no firm D call. This CDR3 is 14 amino acids long. The V end lost 1 base, the J end lost 6 bases, and 10 bases lay between the germline ends. The germline gives CDR1 SGHAT, CDR2 FQNNGV. CDR3: CASSLAGPGQPQHF. In nucleotides, the CDR3 is TGTGCCAGCAGCTTAGCTGGGCCTGGTCAGCCCCAGCATTTT.

This clone was recorded a few times. The rearrangement uses TRBV5-6 and TRBJ1-1; TRBD1 matches 7 bases. CDR3 length: 14 residues. J gave up 3 bases and V 4 bases, and 6 bases lay outside the gene matches. Germline V gives CDR1 SGHDT, CDR2 YYEEEE. CDR3 residues: CASSIVDRDTEAFF. The CDR3 DNA sequence: TGTGCCAGCAGCATCGTAGACAGGGACACTGAAGCTTTCTTT.

This chain joins TRBV28 and TRBJ2-1, with D maybe TRBD1 (6 bases). There are 14 residues in the CDR3. CDR1 MDHEN and CDR2 SYDVKM come from the germline V gene. Trimming left V 8 bases short and J 9 bases short, with 20 bases between. CDR3 region: CASFSRGSRSEQFF. CDR3 sequence (DNA): TGTGCCAGCTTCTCCAGGGGTTCTAGGAGTGAGCAGTTCTTC.

The rearrangement uses TRBV2 and TRBJ1-5, with D possibly TRBD1 on 5 matching bases. Germline V lookup: CDR1 SNHLY, CDR2 FYNNEI. The CDR3 loop spans 13 amino acids. The V end lost 6 bases, the J end lost 7 bases, and 13 bases lay between the germline ends. CDR3 in amino acids: CASRQGVGQPQHF. In DNA, the CDR3 is TGTGCCAGCAGGCAGGGTGTAGGGCAGCCCCAGCATTTT.

A few counts support this clone. The rearrangement uses TRBV5-8 and TRBJ2-7; 11 bases agree with TRBD2. Germline V CDR1 and CDR2: SGHTS, YDEGEE. The V segment lost 2 bases and the J segment 5 bases; nucleotides outside the gene matches: 6. The CDR3 totals 15 residues. CDR3 residues: CASSFVAGGPNEQYF. For the CDR3, the DNA is TGTGCCAGCAGCTTTGTAGCGGGAGGGCCGAACGAGCAGTACTTC.

V and J are TRBV5-1 and TRBJ1-4; D may be TRBD1 (5 bases). Trimming took off 0 bases at V and 8 bases at J, with 14 bases between the two ends. Per germline, CDR1 SGHRS and CDR2 YFSETQ. CDR3 length: 15 amino acids. CDR3 bases: TGCGCCAGCAGCTTGGCCCCCGGGGGAATGGAAAAACTGTTTTTT. Residues: CASSLAPGGMEKLFF.

V and J are TRBV6-5 and TRBJ2-7; D may be TRBD1 (5 bases). V shed 2 bases and J shed 2 bases, with 10 bases lying between them. From germline, CDR1 is MNHEY and CDR2 SVGAGI. The CDR3 runs to 14 residues. The CDR3 region is CASSYVQAAYEQYF. CDR3 sequence (DNA): TGTGCCAGCAGTTACGTACAGGCCGCCTACGAGCAGTACTTC.

This clone was seen more than once but under ten times. V gene TRBV11-3 combines with J gene TRBJ2-1; 10 bases align to TRBD2. V dropped 7 bases and J dropped 7; count of bases not matched to a gene: 10. Germline assignment: CDR1 SGHNT and CDR2 YENEEA. The CDR3 spans 15 residues. CDR3 loop: CASTPSSGSPNEQFF. CDR3 DNA sequence: TGTGCCAGCACCCCGTCTAGCGGGAGCCCGAATGAGCAGTTCTTC.

The chain uses TRBV5-6 and TRBJ2-7; TRBD1 matches at 7 bases. V was pared by 3 bases and J by 6 bases, with 9 bases of the junction left unmatched. In germline, CDR1 is SGHDT, CDR2 YYEEEE. The CDR3 is made up of 14 amino acids. The CDR3 protein is CASSYTGTAAEQYF. In DNA form, the CDR3 reads TGTGCCAGCAGCTATACCGGGACAGCCGCCGAGCAGTACTTC.

The chain recombines TRBV30 with TRBJ2-3, with 10 bases aligning to TRBD2. Losses at the gene ends were 5 bases for V and 6 bases for J; bases not matched to a gene: 23. CDR3 length: 19 amino acids. In germline, CDR1 is GTSNPN, CDR2 SVGIG (reference sequence). The CDR3 sequence: CAWSRDRRTSGLFPDTQYF. The CDR3 bases are TGTGCCTGGTCAAGGGACAGACGGACTAGCGGACTCTTCCCGGATACGCAGTATTTT.

V is TRBV27 and J is TRBJ2-1; 8 positions agree with TRBD1. Germline-derived CDR1 and CDR2 are MNHEY and SMNVEV (reference sequence). The length of the CDR3 is 13 residues. Germline trimming cut 3 bases from V and 8 bases from J; bases unmatched to any gene: 3. CDR3: CASSFQTGDEQFF. The DNA of the CDR3 is TGTGCCAGCAGTTTTCAGACAGGGGATGAGCAGTTCTTC.

In regard to this clone: At the DNA level, this CDR3 is encoded by other sequences in the same sample as well. The chain employs TRBV20-1 and TRBJ2-7; D is ambiguous. Trimming removed 2 bases from V and 2 bases from J, with 4 bases in between. The CDR3 spans 11 residues. Germline CDR1 is DFQATT and CDR2 is SNEGSKA (reference sequence). The CDR3 DNA reads TGCAGTGCTAGACCCGCCTACGAGCAGTACTTC. Protein: CSARPAYEQYF.

This clone was seen only a few times. This sequence joins TRBV5-4 and TRBJ1-1; perhaps TRBD1 as D (6 bases). Trimming shortened V by 4 bases and J by 3 bases, and 10 bases separated the two germline ends. CDR1 and CDR2 (germline): SGHNT, YYREEE (reference sequence). This CDR3 comprises 13 residues. The CDR3 DNA reads as TGTGCCAGCAGCCCTCCAGGGGACACTGAAGCTTTCTTT. Translated, it gives CASSPPGDTEAFF.

The chain employs TRBV7-9 and TRBJ1-2; D may be TRBD1 (5 bases). This CDR3 contains 13 residues. Germline-derived CDR1 and CDR2 are SEHNR and FQNEAQ (reference sequence). V was shortened by 7 bases and J by 6 bases, with 15 bases between the two germline ends. CDR3 nucleotide sequence: TGTGCCAGCACCGCGACAGTTTTAAATGGCTACACCTTC. This encodes CASTATVLNGYTF.

The gene calls are TRBV6-9 and TRBJ2-7; D possibly corresponds to TRBD2 (6 bases). The germline V gene has CDR1 MNHGY and CDR2 SVAAGI. The CDR3 length is 16 residues. V gave up 8 bases and J gave up 6 bases, with 26 bases separating them. For the CDR3, the DNA is TGTGCCAGCTTCGGCGGGAAGAAGGCGGACGTGGGCGAGCAGTACTTC. Residues: CASFGGKKADVGEQYF.

This chain joins TRBV19 and TRBJ1-1, with a tentative D call TRBD1 (5 bases). The CDR3 length is 13 residues. CDR1 LNHDA and CDR2 SQIVND come from the germline V gene (reference sequence). V lost 3 bases and J 4 bases, leaving 9 bases between the germline ends. The CDR3 loop reads CASSILGGTEAFF. The CDR3 bases are TGTGCCAGTAGTATTCTGGGGGGCACTGAAGCTTTCTTT.

V usage is TRBV2 and J usage is TRBJ1-1, with D hard to call. The CDR3 loop spans 13 amino acids. Germline values: CDR1 SNHLY, CDR2 FYNNEI. Trimming stripped 2 bases from V and 4 bases from J, with 8 bases between. CDR3: CASSELGPTEAFF. CDR3 sequence (DNA): TGTGCCAGCAGTGAACTTGGGCCCACTGAAGCTTTCTTT.

This chain connects TRBV11-1 to TRBJ2-2; D not certain. The CDR3 length is 13 residues. The germline CDR1 and CDR2 sequences are SGHAT and FQDESV (reference sequence). The ends were cut back, 6 bases at V and 2 bases at J, with 7 bases in the middle. In DNA, the CDR3 is TGTGCCAGCAGACCACTTAACACCGGGGAGCTGTTTTTT. Translating it yields CASRPLNTGELFF.

The chain carries TRBV30 and TRBJ2-7; possible D gene TRBD2, 5 bases. Germline loops: CDR1 GTSNPN, CDR2 SVGIG (reference sequence). The CDR3 runs 16 residues. The ends were cut back, 0 bases at V and 7 bases at J, with 22 bases in the middle. The CDR3 DNA reads as TGTGCCTGGAGTGTTCTTCAAGACGGGATGCATGGGGAGCAGTACTTC. Translating gives CAWSVLQDGMHGEQYF.

This clone was counted between two and nine times. This chain connects TRBV28 to TRBJ2-7, with D possibly TRBD2 on 5 matching bases. V lost 3 bases, J lost 6 bases, and 9 bases lay in between. CDR3 size: 12 residues. The germline CDR1 and CDR2 sequences are MDHEN and SYDVKM. The CDR3 sequence: CASSLGVLEQYF. The CDR3 DNA sequence: TGTGCCAGCAGTTTGGGAGTACTCGAGCAGTACTTC.

CDR3 region: CASSLDWQGTYGYTF. In DNA, the CDR3 is TGCGCCAGCAGCTTGGACTGGCAGGGGACCTATGGCTACACCTTC. The V call is TRBV5-1, the J call TRBJ1-2; tentatively, D is TRBD1 (6 bases). This CDR3 spans 15 amino acids. Germline V CDR1 and CDR2: SGHRS, YFSETQ. Trimming left V 0 bases short and J 4 bases short, with 13 bases between.